Below are 5 T cell receptor beta chains sequenced from a single sample in a study of blood T cell repertoires in COVID-19 (dated by TCRdb to about 2020). Library preparation employed the immunoSEQ multiplex PCR assay. TCRdb mirrors the immuneACCESS table, restricted to in-frame sequences. Some clones are absent from its copies; in checked studies, under half trace to an unresolved V gene, and the reason for the others is unknown. This sample is represented by 300,000 to 400,000 clones; 80% to 90% of them were singletons. The ten most abundant clones make up roughly 7.2% of the sample. Material for sequencing was peripheral blood. The source of these receptors is a woman aged 55-70 years with COVID-19, enrolled during active disease.

The genes are TRBV3-1 (or the pseudogene TRBV3-2) and TRBJ2-3; 9 bases agree with TRBD1. Germline V gene lookup returns CDR1 LGHDT and CDR2 YNNKEL (reference sequence). The V and J ends lost 4 bases and 6 bases, in that order; junction bases with no gene match: 2. The CDR3 has 13 amino acids. The CDR3 sequence: CASSRQGDDTQYF. The CDR3, as DNA: TGTGCCAGCAGCCGACAGGGGGACGATACGCAGTATTTT.

J is TRBJ1-3 and V is TRBV4-1; 7 bases agree with TRBD1. J was trimmed by 4 bases and V by 1 base; bases with no gene match: 4. CDR1 is MGHRA, CDR2 YSYEKL, per germline. This CDR3 comprises 15 residues. The CDR3 loop is CASSQGRGLGNTIYF. DNA of the CDR3: TGCGCCAGCAGCCAAGGGAGGGGGCTAGGAAACACCATATATTTT.

This clone was seen more than once but under ten times. This chain links TRBV7-3 with TRBJ2-5; TRBD2 agrees at 8 bases. The CDR3 is made up of 15 amino acids. CDR1 SGHTA and CDR2 FQGTGA come from the germline V gene. With V trimmed by 4 bases and J by 5 bases, 9 bases remained unmatched. The CDR3 nucleotides are TGTGCCAGCAGCTCCCACGGGGGGGATTTGGAGACCCAGTACTTC. Encoded protein: CASSSHGGDLETQYF.

The chain recombines TRBV20-1 with TRBJ2-7, with D possibly being TRBD2 (5 bases). Trimming removed 8 bases from V and 2 bases from J, with 10 bases in between. Per the germline V gene, CDR1 is DFQATT and CDR2 is SNEGSKA (reference sequence). The CDR3 consists of 11 residues. The CDR3 nucleotides read TGCAGTTGCGGGCCACCCTACGAGCAGTACTTC. It translates to CSCGPPYEQYF.

This clone appeared once. The V and J genes are TRBV4-1 and TRBJ2-1; possibly TRBD1 for D (5 bases). The CDR3 length is 16 residues. V was pared by 2 bases and J by 4 bases, with 15 bases between. Germline CDR1 and CDR2: MGHRA and YSYEKL. CDR3 bases: TGCGCCAGCAGCCAACCCTTAGCCAGGGCATACAATGAGCAGTTCTTC. As protein: CASSQPLARAYNEQFF.